This entry concerns a single TCR beta chain. Its matching antigen is unknown. Germline V gene lookup returns CDR1 MDHEN and CDR2 SYDVKM. V was clipped by 4 bases and J by 0 bases, with 13 bases between them. CDR3 length: 16 residues. After isolation, RNA underwent reverse transcription to generate cDNA as the sequencing template. The method was immunoSEQ multiplex PCR; TCRdb's version includes in-frame clones alone and lacks a portion of them. The profile shows some 120,000 clones, over 60% of them singletons. This sample was taken from a study of CD8+ T cells in alopecia areata. Study-level background: Tofacitinib administration to treated patients was oral, at 5 to 10 mg twice daily. Study-wide findings and caveats: Normal-skin resident alphabeta T cells also appear among scalp sample sequences.

Treatment reported: oral pan-JAK inhibitor, 5-10 mg twice daily. The sequences come from CD4+ T cells sorted from blood, collected at week 4, from a patient treated with tofacitinib. The clonotype originates from a human donor with alopecia areata. The chain couples TRBV28 to TRBJ2-4; no reliable D call. The CDR3 loop reads CASSSPTVPAKNIQYF. Here the CDR3 DNA reads TGTGCCAGCAGTTCCCCGACGGTTCCAGCCAAAAACATTCAGTACTTC.